The text below deals with one T cell receptor (beta chain). What it recognizes is unknown. Matched for age and sex, the controls were healthy donors. TEMRA cells underwent FACS enrichment and CD8+ and CD4+ T cells underwent negative isolation. Germline CDR1 reads MDHEN; CDR2 reads SYDVKM. CDR3 size: 12 residues. V was trimmed by 5 bases and J by 7 bases, leaving 12 bases between them. Random hexamers were used to reverse transcribe the RNA input (about 0.45 to 1 ug). Amplification of TCR beta CDR3 by immunoSEQ multiplex PCR spanned 54 Vbeta and 13 Jbeta. Using its own MiXCR run on the immunoSEQ multiplex PCR reads, TCRdb lists one record per CDR3 protein. The table includes 150,000 to 200,000 distinct CDR3 sequences, around 94% detected once. The sample comes from a study of CD8 T cells in Susac syndrome. The study's findings and limits: In its TCR sequencing and HLA analysis, the study acknowledged that the number of individuals was relatively small.

The source of this sequence is a human donor in good health. The chain couples TRBV28 to TRBJ2-7; perhaps TRBD2 as D (6 bases). Source material: CD4+ T cells from PBMCs. CDR3 in amino acids: CASSMTRREQYF. The CDR3 DNA reads as TGTGCCAGCAGTATGACTAGACGGGAGCAGTACTTC.